The sequence of this T cell receptor (beta chain) was determined in a study of high-grade serous ovarian cancer treatment subgroups. Sequenced by immunoSEQ multiplex PCR; TCRdb stores in-frame clones only, minus some. Of under 30,000 clones detected, around 84% appear once; the ten largest clones hold approximately 2.1%. Tumor samples were obtained before definitive surgery or chemotherapy. CDR3 length equals 16 residues. The junction had 7 bases not matched to a gene; V was cut back by 2 bases and J by 6 bases. Germline CDR1 is LNHDA and CDR2 is SQIVND (reference sequence). This receptor was identified in a human donor with high-grade serous ovarian cancer. The chain has TRBV19 and TRBJ2-5; 12 bases align to TRBD1. The specimen was tumor tissue. The CDR3 loop is CASSIPGTGGQKTQYF. CDR3 nucleotides: TGTGCCAGTAGTATACCCGGGACAGGGGGCCAGAAGACCCAGTACTTC.